Below, 8 T cell receptor beta chains from the same sample are listed, as sequenced in a study of blood T cell repertoires in COVID-19. Data came from immunoSEQ multiplex PCR; TCRdb stores just in-frame clones and leaves some out. The table shows 380,000 or so clones, with about 87% occurring only once. The specimen sequenced was PBMCs or T cells enriched from blood (not recorded which). The receptors originated from a man aged 25 to 40 who had recovered from COVID-19.

In the case of this clone: Other DNA sequences in this specimen translate into the identical CDR3. The chain is built from TRBV6-2 or TRBV6-3 and TRBJ1-4; weak D call: TRBD1 (5 bases). This CDR3 comprises 15 residues. Germline V gives CDR1 MNHEY, CDR2 SVGEGT. Trimming took 5 bases from V and 0 from J, leaving 10 bases between them. The CDR3 region is CASSADRATNEKLFF. The DNA for the CDR3 is TGTGCCAGCAGTGCAGACAGAGCAACTAATGAAAAACTGTTTTTT.

The V gene is TRBV9, the J gene TRBJ2-1; D unclear. The V end lost 3 bases, the J end lost 4 bases, and 8 bases lay between the germline ends. This CDR3 comprises 13 residues. Germline CDR1 reads SGDLS; CDR2 reads YYNGEE. CDR3: CASSETLYNEQFF. The CDR3 DNA sequence: TGTGCCAGCAGCGAGACTTTATACAATGAGCAGTTCTTC.

The rearrangement joins TRBV12-5 to TRBJ2-5; D gene uncertain. The CDR3 totals 13 residues. V lost 8 bases and J 2 bases, leaving 12 bases between the germline ends. CDR1 and CDR2 (germline): LGHNT, FRNRAP. This chain's CDR3 is CASRWATQETQYF. Here the CDR3 DNA reads TGTGCTAGTCGATGGGCAACTCAAGAGACCCAGTACTTC. The entire variable domain, with the rest obtained from reference TRBV12-5 and TRBJ2-5, is as follows: DARVTQTPRHKVTEMGQEVTMRCQPILGHNTVFWYRQTMMQGLELLAYFRNRAPLDDSGMPKDRFSAEMPDATLATLKIQPSEPRDSAVYFCASRWATQETQYFGPGTRLLVL.

The rearrangement uses TRBV2 and TRBJ2-3; 9 bases fit TRBD2. V lost 9 bases to trimming and J lost 2 bases; unmatched junction nucleotides: 9. The germline gives CDR1 SNHLY, CDR2 FYNNEI. The CDR3 loop spans 15 amino acids. CDR3 amino acids: CARSPSGGFTDTQYF. DNA for the CDR3: TGTGCCAGGAGCCCCAGCGGGGGGTTCACAGATACGCAGTATTTT.

The CDR3 region is CAWSKGLAGNTYNEQFF. The CDR3 nucleotides read TGTGCCTGGAGTAAAGGACTAGCGGGGAACACCTACAATGAGCAGTTCTTC. The V call is TRBV30, the J call TRBJ2-1, with 12 bases matching TRBD2. The V and J ends lost 2 bases and 2 bases, in that order; junction bases with no gene match: 7. Germline V lookup: CDR1 GTSNPN, CDR2 SVGIG (reference sequence). CDR3 length equals 17 residues.

This chain joins TRBV6-5 and TRBJ2-7; D perhaps matches TRBD1 (6 bases). V lost 7 bases and J lost 3, with 13 bases in between. Germline V gene lookup returns CDR1 MNHEY and CDR2 SVGAGI. The CDR3 has 13 residues. The CDR3 region has the DNA TGTGCCAGCACCAACCCAGGGGTCTACGAGCAGTACTTC. As protein: CASTNPGVYEQYF.

The rearrangement links TRBV2 to TRBJ2-3, with D possibly matching TRBD2 (5 bases). The V end lost 6 bases, the J end lost 1 base, and 11 bases lay between the germline ends. This CDR3 region has 14 residues. The V gene's germline CDR1 is SNHLY and CDR2 FYNNEI. CDR3 nucleotides: TGTGCCAGCAGCGGTTGGGGAGGCACAGATACGCAGTATTTT. Translation: CASSGWGGTDTQYF.

Notes on this clone: Other DNA sequences in this specimen translate into the identical CDR3. The chain couples TRBV12-3 or TRBV12-4 to TRBJ1-5; D might be TRBD1 (5 bases). The CDR3 contains 12 residues. V lost 1 base and J lost 7, with 5 bases in between. The CDR3 region has the DNA TGTGCCAGCAGTTTAGGGGGCCAGCCCCAGCATTTT. Protein sequence: CASSLGGQPQHF.